A selection of T cell receptor beta chains follows, all from one sample in a study of human T cells and chemical hapten exposure. TCRdb reprocessed the RACE reads via MiXCR and lists one record per CDR3 protein. The sample records around 76,000 distinct CDR3 sequences, about 10% being singletons. Sequencing used whole blood, obtained in connection with sensitization to the hapten diphenylcyclopropenone (DPC). These receptors originate from a woman aged 55-69 years with alopecia areata. Some clones in this sample may be carry-over from other donors' samples. The CDR3 runs from the conserved cysteine through the conserved F or W. D genes are given only for firm matches. Clone sizes are given selectively: once, few, many, or a class where the clone is expanded.

j_call,cdr3_length,d_call,clone_size,v_call,cdr3_aa,cdr3_nt
TRBJ2-1,14,NA,many,TRBV6-6,CASSYAAAYNEQFF,TGTGCCAGCAGTTACGCCGCAGCCTACAATGAGCAGTTCTTC
TRBJ2-5,11,NA,NA,TRBV10-1,CASSDRETQYF,TGCGCCAGCAGTGATCGCGAGACCCAGTACTTC
TRBJ2-1,13,NA,many,TRBV4-1,CASSQDERNEQFF,TGCGCCAGCAGCCAAGATGAGAGGAATGAGCAGTTCTTC
TRBJ1-1,17,NA,NA,TRBV11-2,CASSPHRTLMKYAEAFF,TGTGCCAGCAGCCCTCATAGGACGCTGATGAAGTACGCTGAAGCTTTCTTT
TRBJ2-5,14,TRBD2,medium-sized,TRBV5-5,CASSFQTSKETQYF,TGTGCCAGCAGTTTCCAGACTAGCAAAGAGACCCAGTACTTC
TRBJ1-1,14,NA,few,TRBV30,CAWSGFLGNTEAFF,TGTGCCTGGAGTGGATTTCTGGGGAACACTGAAGCTTTCTTT
TRBJ1-1,15,TRBD1,NA,TRBV6-4,CASRDREVPFTEAFF,TGTGCCAGCAGGGACAGGGAAGTCCCCTTCACTGAAGCTTTCTTT
TRBJ2-1,14,TRBD2,NA,TRBV7-2,CASSLARLADSRFF,TGTGCCAGCAGCTTAGCTCGGCTAGCGGATAGTAGGTTCTTC
TRBJ2-3,16,TRBD2,many,TRBV5-6,CASTPGTSGGTDTQYF,TGTGCCAGCACCCCTGGGACTAGCGGGGGCACAGATACGCAGTATTTT
TRBJ1-1,14,TRBD1,few,TRBV5-1,CASSQGTVNTEAFF,TGCGCCAGCAGCCAGGGGACAGTGAACACTGAAGCTTTCTTT
TRBJ2-1,15,NA,many,TRBV7-3,CASSLASSTYNEQFF,TGTGCCAGCAGCTTAGCCAGCAGTACCTACAATGAGCAGTTCTTC
TRBJ1-3,15,NA,many,TRBV5-4,CASSRDPDSGNTIYF,TGTGCCAGCAGCAGGGACCCGGACTCTGGAAACACCATATATTTT
TRBJ1-4,14,TRBD1,NA,TRBV28,CASSSGQGYEKLFF,TGTGCCAGCAGTTCGGGACAGGGGTATGAAAAACTGTTTTTT
TRBJ1-1,13,NA,many,TRBV3-1,CASSQGWGTEAFF,TGTGCCAGCAGCCAAGGTTGGGGGACTGAAGCTTTCTTT
TRBJ1-5,18,NA,NA,TRBV4-1,CASSQEVAGRMGNQPQHF,TGCGCCAGCAGCCAAGAAGTCGCGGGGCGAATGGGCAATCAGCCCCAGCATTTT
TRBJ2-3,16,TRBD1,NA,TRBV4-2,CASSLPPGQSTDTQYF,TGTGCCAGCAGCCTACCTCCGGGACAGAGCACAGATACGCAGTATTTT
TRBJ2-7,12,TRBD1,few,TRBV2,CLTGMYSYEQYF,TGTCTGACAGGGATGTACTCCTACGAGCAGTACTTC
TRBJ1-4,15,NA,few,TRBV11-2,CASSFGETTNEKLFF,TGTGCCAGCAGCTTTGGGGAGACAACTAATGAAAAACTGTTTTTT
TRBJ2-1,12,NA,NA,TRBV7-2,CASAPPRAEQFF,TGTGCCAGCGCGCCCCCCCGGGCGGAGCAGTTCTTC
TRBJ2-5,14,TRBD1,NA,TRBV10-3,CAISVGQGEETQYF,TGTGCCATCAGTGTAGGACAGGGAGAAGAGACCCAGTACTTC
TRBJ2-3,17,TRBD2,NA,TRBV11-1,CASSLAPAGALTDTQYF,TGTGCCAGCAGCTTAGCTCCAGCGGGGGCCCTCACAGATACGCAGTATTTT
TRBJ2-3,19,TRBD2,many,TRBV9,CASSVGLAGLAGFADTQYF,TGTGCCAGCAGCGTGGGACTAGCGGGGCTCGCTGGGTTCGCAGATACGCAGTATTTT
TRBJ2-3,13,NA,few,TRBV12-3/TRBV12-4,CASRRLRTDTQYF,TGTGCCAGCAGAAGACTACGCACAGATACGCAGTATTTT
TRBJ2-3,15,NA,NA,TRBV18,CASSPDGQRPDTQYF,TGTGCCAGCTCACCGGACGGACAGCGGCCAGATACGCAGTATTTT
TRBJ2-2,13,NA,NA,TRBV3-1,CASSHRVTGELFF,TGTGCCAGCAGCCACAGGGTTACCGGGGAGCTGTTTTTT
TRBJ2-7,14,NA,many,TRBV20-1,CSAREDVSHYEQYF,TGCAGTGCTAGAGAGGATGTCAGTCACTACGAGCAGTACTTC
TRBJ2-3,15,NA,many,TRBV7-9,CASSLNLAKGDTQYF,TGTGCCAGCAGCTTAAATTTGGCTAAAGGAGATACGCAGTATTTT
TRBJ1-4,14,TRBD1,NA,TRBV12-3/TRBV12-4,CASSSGQGREKLFF,TGTGCCAGCAGTTCTGGACAGGGGCGCGAAAAACTGTTTTTT
TRBJ2-2,18,NA,many,TRBV7-3,CASSLTPGVSYNTGELFF,TGTGCCAGCAGCTTAACTCCGGGGGTGTCATACAACACCGGGGAGCTGTTTTTT
TRBJ1-5,16,TRBD1,many,TRBV7-9,CASSSTSGQRNQPQHF,TGTGCCAGCAGCTCAACTTCGGGACAGCGCAATCAGCCCCAGCATTTT
TRBJ2-1,17,NA,many,TRBV20-1,CSAMGAAELPPWNEQFF,TGCAGTGCTATGGGTGCCGCGGAACTCCCACCATGGAATGAGCAGTTCTTC
TRBJ1-2,16,TRBD1,NA,TRBV4-1,CASSQPLTGFNYGYTF,TGCGCCAGCAGCCAGCCCTTGACAGGGTTTAACTATGGCTACACCTTC
TRBJ1-2,12,NA,once,TRBV11-2,CASSSDTYGYTF,TGTGCCAGCAGCTCTGACACTTATGGCTACACCTTC
TRBJ1-6,14,NA,NA,TRBV7-9,CASSFSPGNSPLHF,TGTGCCAGCAGCTTCTCCCCAGGGAATTCACCCCTCCACTTT
TRBJ2-1,22,TRBD2,few,TRBV5-1,CASSRDLASTSGSSSSYNEQFF,TGCGCCAGCAGCCGGGACCTTGCTTCGACTAGCGGGTCCTCAAGCTCCTACAATGAGCAGTTCTTC
TRBJ2-7,13,NA,NA,TRBV3-1,CASSRRGTHEQYF,TGTGCCAGCAGCCGGAGAGGGACCCACGAGCAGTACTTC
TRBJ2-3,15,TRBD1,NA,TRBV6-2/TRBV6-3,CASSSGQFSTDTQYF,TGTGCCAGCAGTTCGGGACAGTTTAGCACAGATACGCAGTATTTT
TRBJ2-3,16,TRBD1,NA,TRBV29-1,CSVEDPFRGQADTQYF,TGCAGCGTTGAAGATCCATTTAGGGGGCAAGCAGATACGCAGTATTTT
TRBJ1-2,14,TRBD1,NA,TRBV30,CAWSPDRGLYGYTF,TGTGCCTGGAGTCCGGACAGGGGGCTCTATGGCTACACCTTC
TRBJ2-6,16,NA,many,TRBV18,CASSPTIDPGANVLTF,TGTGCCAGCTCACCAACGATAGATCCTGGGGCCAACGTCCTGACTTTC
TRBJ1-2,14,NA,many,TRBV12-3/TRBV12-4,CASSLAGDTYGYTF,TGTGCCAGCAGTTTAGCCGGGGATACCTATGGCTACACCTTC
TRBJ1-1,12,NA,NA,TRBV3-1,CASGQVVTEAFF,TGTGCCAGCGGCCAGGTCGTCACTGAAGCTTTCTTT
TRBJ2-3,11,NA,NA,TRBV20-1,CSARKVDTQYF,TGCAGTGCTAGAAAAGTGGATACGCAGTATTTT
TRBJ2-3,12,NA,few,TRBV7-2,CASETSTDTQYF,TGTGCCAGCGAGACTAGCACAGATACGCAGTATTTT
TRBJ2-7,15,NA,few,TRBV5-6,CASSRPGTRAREQYF,TGTGCCAGCAGCCGGCCAGGGACCCGCGCACGCGAGCAGTACTTC
TRBJ2-7,15,NA,many,TRBV7-9,CASSSRDGSSYEQYF,TGTGCCAGCAGCTCCCGGGACGGAAGCTCCTACGAGCAGTACTTC
TRBJ1-1,11,NA,NA,TRBV29-1,CSVTVRTEAFF,TGCAGCGTAACGGTCAGGACTGAAGCTTTCTTT
TRBJ2-2,13,NA,few,TRBV3-1,CASSQEVIGELFF,TGTGCCAGCAGCCAAGAGGTGATCGGGGAGCTGTTTTTT
TRBJ2-3,13,NA,many,TRBV6-4,CASSGQPGDTQYF,TGTGCCAGCAGCGGACAGCCGGGGGATACGCAGTATTTT
TRBJ2-3,14,NA,NA,TRBV7-2,CASSPRRLRDTQYF,TGTGCCAGCAGCCCCCGGAGACTTAGAGATACGCAGTATTTT
TRBJ1-6,14,NA,few,TRBV5-4,CASSLVDRDSPLHF,TGTGCCAGCAGCCTAGTAGATAGGGATTCACCCCTCCACTTT